The rows below give T cell receptor beta chains drawn from one sample of a study of read filtering for tumor transcriptome and immune sequencing. MiXCR, run by TCRdb on the reads, gives a single entry per CDR3 protein. The profile shows 35,000 to 40,000 distinct CDR3 sequences, around 13% of them singletons. Sequenced material: a population of CD138-negative cells sorted from bone marrow. Every receptor here comes from a donor at least 40 years old with multiple myeloma. CDR3s include the opening cysteine and the closing phenylalanine or tryptophan. D genes are given only for firm matches. Rows give clone size only sometimes, using once, few, many, or a class for an expanded clone.

v_gene	j_gene	d_gene	abundance	CDR3aa	CDR3nt
TRBV3-1	TRBJ1-2	-	-	CASSQVGSGYDYGYTF	TGTGCCAGCAGCCAAGTAGGATCGGGATACGACTATGGCTACACCTTC
TRBV9	TRBJ2-5	TRBD1	-	CVSSEGDIRGQETQYF	TGTGTCAGCAGCGAGGGAGATATCAGGGGGCAAGAGACCCAGTACTTC
TRBV5-4	TRBJ2-7	TRBD1	few	CASSLGQGIYEQYF	TGTGCCAGCAGCTTGGGACAGGGGATCTACGAGCAGTACTTC
TRBV4-1	TRBJ1-1	TRBD1	-	CASSQQGGAEAFF	TGCGCCAGCAGCCAACAGGGGGGGGCTGAAGCTTTCTTT
TRBV11-2	TRBJ2-5	-	many	CASSSDGLETQYF	TGTGCCAGCAGCTCGGACGGGCTGGAGACCCAGTACTTC
TRBV12-3/TRBV12-4	TRBJ2-7	TRBD2	many	CASSPRAGGDEQYF	TGTGCCAGCAGCCCAAGAGCGGGGGGCGACGAGCAGTACTTC
TRBV27	TRBJ2-5	TRBD2	-	CASSWGGTVAETQYF	TGTGCCAGCAGTTGGGGAGGGACGGTGGCCGAGACCCAGTACTTC
TRBV29-1	TRBJ2-5	-	many	CSVEEGGSETQYF	TGCAGCGTTGAGGAAGGGGGTTCGGAGACCCAGTACTTC
TRBV19	TRBJ2-1	TRBD1	many	CASSPAGTVYNEQFF	TGTGCCAGTAGTCCCGCCGGGACAGTCTACAATGAGCAGTTCTTC
TRBV20-1	TRBJ1-1	-	many	CSALPSAGDDEAFF	TGCAGTGCTCTCCCCTCTGCGGGTGACGATGAAGCTTTCTTT
TRBV2	TRBJ2-5	-	many	CASKSPDYYAQYF	TGTGCCAGCAAGTCCCCGGACTATTATGCCCAGTACTTC
TRBV20-1	TRBJ2-2	-	few	CSASTGNTGELFF	TGCAGTGCTAGTACGGGGAACACCGGGGAGCTGTTTTTT
TRBV4-1	TRBJ2-7	-	many	CASSQGLGIYEQYF	TGCGCCAGCAGCCAGGGCTTGGGGATCTACGAGCAGTACTTC
TRBV10-3	TRBJ2-3	TRBD2	-	CAISDDPTSGRTDTQYF	TGTGCCATCAGTGACGACCCGACTAGCGGGAGAACAGATACGCAGTATTTT
TRBV7-9	TRBJ2-1	TRBD2	many	CASSSITGTSGYNEQFF	TGTGCCAGCAGCTCGATTACCGGGACTAGCGGTTACAATGAGCAGTTCTTC
TRBV27	TRBJ1-1	TRBD1	few	CASIPSRDSPVVHF	TGTGCCAGCATTCCGTCCCGGGACAGTCCCGTTGTCCACTTT
TRBV7-2	TRBJ2-5	-	-	CASSWSWMEAQYF	TGTGCCAGCAGCTGGAGTTGGATGGAGGCCCAGTACTTC
TRBV6-5	TRBJ2-5	-	many	CASSSFETQYF	TGTGCCAGCAGTTCGTTCGAGACCCAGTACTTC
TRBV11-2	TRBJ1-3	-	-	CASSLVSGEGGNTIYF	TGTGCCAGCAGCTTAGTATCGGGGGAAGGTGGAAACACCATATATTTT
TRBV20-1	TRBJ1-4	TRBD1	many	CSAGGSTTGEKLFF	TGCAGTGCTGGGGGTTCTACGACAGGGGAAAAACTGTTTTTT
TRBV21-1	TRBJ2-7	-	many	CASSKPAPTSGKPREQYF	TGTGCCAGCAGCAAACCGGCCCCGACTAGCGGGAAACCCCGAGAGCAGTACTTC
TRBV7-2	TRBJ2-1	-	many	CASSPVFGDEQFF	TGTGCCAGCAGCCCTGTTTTTGGCGATGAGCAGTTCTTC
TRBV20-1	TRBJ1-5	-	many	CSARGEPGRLNQPQHF	TGCAGTGCTAGAGGGGAACCGGGACGGCTAAATCAGCCCCAGCATTTT
TRBV7-3	TRBJ2-1	-	many	CASSLAGSSYNEQFF	TGTGCCAGCAGCTTAGCGGGTAGCTCCTACAATGAGCAGTTCTTC
TRBV2	TRBJ2-6	-	many	CASSEEGGAGANVLTF	TGTGCCAGCAGTGAAGAAGGGGGGGCCGGGGCCAACGTCCTGACTTTC
TRBV30	TRBJ1-1	-	-	CAWGARTEAFF	TGTGCCTGGGGGGCGCGCACTGAAGCTTTCTTT
TRBV7-8	TRBJ2-1	-	many	CASSLMISYEQFF	TGTGCCAGCAGCCTAATGATTTCATATGAGCAGTTCTTC
TRBV25-1	TRBJ1-5	-	few	CASSDLGNNQPQHF	TGTGCCAGCAGTGATTTGGGAAACAATCAGCCCCAGCATTTT
TRBV4-1	TRBJ2-1	TRBD2	-	CASSQVSGLVGAEQFF	TGCGCCAGCAGCCAAGTGTCCGGACTAGTGGGAGCTGAGCAGTTCTTC
TRBV7-8	TRBJ1-1	TRBD1	many	CASSLVTGGATEAFF	TGTGCCAGCAGCTTAGTCACAGGGGGCGCGACTGAAGCTTTCTTT
TRBV7-8	TRBJ2-1	-	many	CASSPRSAGSYNEQFF	TGTGCCAGCAGCCCTAGGTCAGCGGGCTCCTACAATGAGCAGTTCTTC
TRBV7-9	TRBJ2-7	-	many	CASALAGQFYEQYF	TGTGCCAGCGCCCTTGCAGGACAGTTCTACGAGCAGTACTTC
TRBV28	TRBJ2-3	TRBD2	many	CASSPHGTSGSTDTQYF	TGTGCCAGCAGTCCGCACGGGACTAGCGGGAGCACAGATACGCAGTATTTT
TRBV20-1	TRBJ1-1	-	many	CSARDSQGWVETEAFF	TGCAGTGCTAGAGATTCCCAGGGTTGGGTGGAAACTGAAGCTTTCTTT
TRBV7-2	TRBJ2-1	-	many	CASSLPLAREQFF	TGTGCCAGCAGCCTACCACTAGCCCGGGAGCAGTTCTTC
TRBV6-5	TRBJ1-3	TRBD1	many	CASRSTSGGGNTIYF	TGTGCCAGCAGATCTACCTCAGGGGGCGGAAACACCATATATTTT
TRBV5-4	TRBJ2-2	TRBD2	-	CASSSLAGSSSGELFF	TGTGCCAGCAGCTCTCTAGCGGGAAGTTCTTCCGGGGAGCTGTTTTTT
TRBV7-3	TRBJ2-2	TRBD2	many	CASSLAGGGTGELFF	TGTGCCAGCAGCTTAGCGGGAGGGGGCACCGGGGAGCTGTTTTTT
TRBV28	TRBJ2-7	-	many	CASSTRRYEQYF	TGTGCCAGCAGTACCAGACGCTACGAGCAGTACTTC
TRBV7-2	TRBJ2-1	-	once	CASSLVTGNEQFF	TGTGCCAGCAGCTTAGTTACGGGGAATGAGCAGTTCTTC
TRBV11-2	TRBJ1-1	TRBD1	many	CASSWDSPEAFF	TGTGCCAGCAGCTGGGACAGTCCTGAAGCTTTCTTT
TRBV5-6	TRBJ2-7	TRBD2	many	CASTYTRGLDEQYF	TGTGCCAGCACCTATACCCGGGGACTAGACGAGCAGTACTTC
TRBV12-3/TRBV12-4	TRBJ2-2	TRBD1	many	CASSFGQANTGELFF	TGTGCCAGCAGTTTTGGACAGGCCAACACCGGGGAGCTGTTTTTT
TRBV28	TRBJ2-5	-	many	CASRSWTAQETQYF	TGTGCCAGCAGGTCCTGGACAGCTCAAGAGACCCAGTACTTC
TRBV29-1	TRBJ2-2	-	many	CSGRPGSNTGELFF	TGCAGCGGCCGCCCAGGCTCTAACACCGGGGAGCTGTTTTTT
TRBV3-2	TRBJ2-7	-	many	CASTPGRGPYEQYF	TGTGCCAGCACCCCCGGGAGGGGGCCCTACGAGCAGTACTTC
TRBV6-1	TRBJ1-1	-	few	CASLWERGTEAFF	TGTGCCAGCCTCTGGGAGAGGGGCACTGAAGCTTTCTTT
TRBV2	TRBJ1-1	TRBD1	-	CASSEGQGALDTEAFF	TGTGCCAGCAGTGAAGGACAGGGGGCTTTGGACACTGAAGCTTTCTTT
TRBV6-2/TRBV6-3	TRBJ2-5	-	many	CASSNVGRPQETQYF	TGTGCCAGCAGTAACGTCGGCAGACCCCAAGAGACCCAGTACTTC
TRBV19	TRBJ2-1	-	many	CASSRPDSNEQFF	TGTGCCAGTAGTAGGCCCGACAGTAATGAGCAGTTCTTC
TRBV20-1	TRBJ1-5	TRBD1	-	CSALRSGTADQPQHF	TGCAGTGCCCTCCGGTCGGGGACAGCCGATCAGCCCCAGCATTTT
TRBV13	TRBJ2-7	-	many	CASSLRSLGVDEQYF	TGTGCCAGCAGCTTACGCAGCCTCGGAGTCGACGAGCAGTACTTC
TRBV29-1	TRBJ2-4	TRBD2	many	CSVEDHAAGERGQAKNIQYF	TGCAGCGTTGAAGATCATGCCGCGGGGGAGCGGGGTCAAGCCAAAAACATTCAGTACTTC